The source of this T cell receptor (beta chain) is a study of blood T cell repertoires in COVID-19. Looking at the study overall: From the United States, Italy and Spain came samples of acute and convalescent COVID-19. In each case, the material was cDNA or gDNA derived from T cells, B-cell-depleted T cells, or PBMCs.

V was clipped by 6 bases and J by 1 base; unmatched bases: 9. Germline CDR1 and CDR2: LNHDA and SQIVND (reference sequence). The CDR3 covers 17 residues. Per the original methods: Counts of nucleated cells, estimated from reference gene primer amplification, were obtained. Assay used: immunoSEQ multiplex PCR; TCRdb lists only in-frame clones, some missing. V, J and clone size are taken as reported in that table, and D and trimming were inferred from the DNA itself. The sample lists over 95,000 clones, approximately 84% occurring once. The TCR originated in a woman aged 40-49 years with acute or convalescent COVID-19. Sequencing used peripheral blood. V gene TRBV19 combines with J gene TRBJ2-5; 12 bases line up with TRBD2. The CDR3 loop is CASSAQGTSGLQETQYF. The CDR3 region has the DNA TGTGCCAGTAGCGCGCAGGGGACTAGCGGGCTCCAAGAGACCCAGTACTTC.